The following is a TCR beta chain sequence with its context. The PCR was carried out with 60 Vbeta primers and 13 Jbeta primers. Sequencing was performed with immunoSEQ multiplex PCR; in TCRdb, only in-frame clones are kept and a portion is missing. The sample holds 100,000 to 150,000 clones, around 80% seen once. Germline V gene sequence: CDR1 SGHAT, CDR2 FQNNGV. With V trimmed by 5 bases and J by 10 bases, 8 bases remained unmatched. The CDR3 consists of 13 residues. This sample stems from a study of cytomegalovirus exposure and HLA in healthy donors. The sequenced material came from PBMCs. The chain joins TRBV11-2 to TRBJ2-1, with TRBD2 matching over 7 bases. The clonotype comes from a middle-aged man in good health and CMV-seronegative. CDR3 DNA: TGTGCCAGCAGCGTCTCTAGCGGAGGAGAGCAGTTCTTC. Protein: CASSVSSGGEQFF.